These 10 T cell receptor beta chains originate from one sample sequenced in a study of T cell responses to AZD1222 COVID-19 vaccine. Profiling relied on immunoSEQ multiplex PCR, and the TCRdb table lists in-frame clones only, not all of them. The sample contains about 120,000 clones, 94% of which appear only once. The sequences come from peripheral blood, collected 28 days after the second AZD1222 dose. These receptors came from an adult who received the AZD1222 COVID-19 vaccine.

The chain recombines TRBV21-1 with TRBJ1-2; the D call of TRBD1 is as the table states it, not checked on the DNA. TRBV21-1 is a known pseudogene. This CDR3 has 18 amino acids. For the CDR3, the DNA is TGTGCCAGCAGACCAAAATGCCCGGGACAGGGGTCCGAGGATGGCTACACCTTC. This encodes CASRPKCPGQGSEDGYTF.

This chain links TRBV6-5 with TRBJ1-1; the D is unclear. Trimming removed 7 bases at V and 7 bases at J, with 10 bases between. Looked up from germline, CDR1 is MNHEY and CDR2 is SVGAGI. This CDR3 contains 11 residues. The DNA of the CDR3 is TGTGCCAGCACCTCGGCTCTTGAAGCTTTCTTT. Its protein is CASTSALEAFF.

This clone was seen a single time. V usage is TRBV10-1 and J usage is TRBJ1-1; D call uncertain. Trimming shortened V by 3 bases and J by 0 bases, and 5 bases separated the two germline ends. Germline lookup yields CDR1 WNHNN and CDR2 SYGVQD (reference sequence). The CDR3 sequence is 13 residues long. The CDR3 loop reads CASSDQVNTEAFF. The CDR3 DNA is TGCGCCAGCAGTGACCAGGTGAACACTGAAGCTTTCTTT.

This sequence joins TRBV12-3 or TRBV12-4 and TRBJ2-7; D gene ambiguous. Trimming stripped 3 bases from V and 0 bases from J, with 6 bases between. This CDR3 has 13 residues. The CDR3 DNA sequence: TGTGCCAGCAGTTTTAAGGGCTCCTACGAGCAGTACTTC. Protein sequence: CASSFKGSYEQYF.

The V gene is TRBV21-1, the J gene TRBJ2-5; the table's D call TRBD1 went unverified against the DNA. TRBV21-1 is assigned pseudogene status. The CDR3 consists of 15 residues. CDR3 sequence reads: CASINDRTKGETQYF. The CDR3 region has the DNA TGTGCCAGCATTAATGACCGTACCAAGGGGGAGACCCAGTACTTC.

V gene TRBV3-1 (or the pseudogene TRBV3-2) combines with J gene TRBJ1-1; maybe TRBD1 (5 bases). CDR3 size: 13 residues. Germline loops: CDR1 LGHDT, CDR2 YNNKEL (reference sequence). V shed 4 bases and J shed 8 bases, with 14 bases lying between them. This chain's CDR3 is CASSPDSRVEAFF. The CDR3 nucleotides are TGTGCCAGCAGCCCCGACAGCCGGGTAGAAGCTTTCTTT.

The CDR3 DNA is TGTGCCAGCAGCCAAGTGAGAAACACTGAAGCTTTCTTT. As protein: CASSQVRNTEAFF. This rearrangement joins TRBV14 to TRBJ1-1; D remains unclear. CDR3 length: 13 amino acids. Germline V gene lookup returns CDR1 SGHDN and CDR2 FVKESK. Trimming cost V 1 base and J 2 bases, with 5 bases left between them.

The genes are TRBV28 and TRBJ2-3, with 8 bases lining up with TRBD2. The trim removed 8 bases at V and 2 bases at J, leaving 3 bases unmatched. The CDR3 covers 13 residues. The V gene's germline CDR1 is MDHEN and CDR2 SYDVKM. As DNA, the CDR3 is TGTGCCAGCTCGGGGGGGGACACAGATACGCAGTATTTT. Protein sequence: CASSGGDTDTQYF. The full variable domain, its missing parts supplied by reference TRBV28 and TRBJ2-3, is DVKVTQSSRYLVKRTGEKVFLECVQDMDHENMFWYRQDPGLGLRLIYFSYDVKMKEKGDIPEGYSVSREKKERFSLILESASTNQTSMYLCASSGGDTDTQYFGPGTRLTVL.

This rearrangement joins TRBV7-9 to TRBJ2-7; possible D gene TRBD1, 6 bases. V lost 0 bases, J lost 0 bases, and 15 bases lay in between. Germline loops: CDR1 SEHNR, CDR2 FQNEAQ (reference sequence). CDR3 length: 17 residues. The CDR3 sequence: CASSLASRGDRSYEQYF. In DNA, the CDR3 is TGTGCCAGCAGCTTAGCTAGCAGGGGAGATCGCTCCTACGAGCAGTACTTC. The full variable domain, rest sourced from reference TRBV7-9 and TRBJ2-7, is DTGVSQNPRHKITKRGQNVTFRCDPISEHNRLYWYRQTLGQGPEFLTYFQNEAQLEKSRLLSDRFSAERPKGSFSTLEIQRTEQGDSAMYLCASSLASRGDRSYEQYFGPGTRLTVT.

The chain joins TRBV20-1 to TRBJ2-7, with D uncertain. This CDR3 is built from 17 residues. Trimming took 3 bases from V and 0 from J, leaving 21 bases between them. Germline assignment: CDR1 DFQATT and CDR2 SNEGSKA (reference sequence). CDR3 nucleotide sequence: TGCAGTGCTAGTCCCCCATCCCCGACAAGGCCCTCCTACGAGCAGTACTTC. Its protein is CSASPPSPTRPSYEQYF.